This TCR beta chain was found in a study of identical twins. The study's findings and limits: The more abundant beta clonotypes in cord blood had fewer insertions, and memory repertoires did not show this. Weaker excess sharing between twins was seen in beta out-of-frame sequences. Cross-sectional statistical analysis was relied on for the conclusions, without the same donors being followed.

About this clonotype: Its antigen is currently unknown.

TCRdb re-analysed the 5' RACE reads in MiXCR, keeping a single row per CDR3 protein. The sample carries 120,000 to 150,000 distinct CDR3 sequences, roughly 3.5% recorded once. There are 14 residues in the CDR3. V was pared by 2 bases and J by 4 bases, with 2 bases of the junction left unmatched. Per germline, CDR1 SEHNR and CDR2 FQNEAQ (reference sequence). Healthy Caucasians alone served as donors. Specimen: memory T cells sorted from blood. The J gene is TRBJ2-5, the V gene TRBV7-9; 9 nucleotides align to TRBD2. This TCR was recovered from a young man in good health. The DNA for the CDR3 is TGTGCCAGCAGCTTACTAGCGGGACCAGAGACCCAGTACTTC. Translating it yields CASSLLAGPETQYF.